The clone carrying this TCR beta chain showed up just once. Its antigen remains unknown. From germline, CDR1 is MNHEY and CDR2 SVGAGI. This CDR3 has 14 amino acids. Trimming removed 2 bases from V and 2 bases from J, with 8 bases in between. PCR was performed a second time for roughly 7 to 11 cycles using a sample-barcoded 5' primer and a J-beta primer mix. TCRdb analysed the 5' RACE reads with MiXCR anew, one entry per CDR3 protein. The profile shows under 1,000,000 distinct CDR3 sequences, 30% to 45% of them singletons. These data come from a study of blood T cells in healthy people across ages. Study-level information: Template-switching capture recovered about one barcoded beta molecule per two T cells.

The study's findings and limits: Naive T cell percentage by flow cytometry tracked strongly with beta diversity.

The chain is built from TRBV6-5 and TRBJ2-3, with a tentative D call TRBD1 (6 bases). Sequenced: blood. The receptor's source is a man aged 18 to 29 in good health. CDR3 in DNA: TGTGCCAGCAGTTACGCAGGGGCCACAGATACGCAGTATTTT. Encoded protein: CASSYAGATDTQYF.